This TCR beta chain is drawn from a study of blood T cells in healthy people across ages. Regarding the study as a whole: Diversity was estimated from one million T cells, and these estimates were considered underestimates.

As regards this clonotype: The antigen remains undetermined.

The authors ran a second PCR of roughly 6 to 12 cycles using a sample-barcoded 5' primer and a J-beta primer mix. All cDNA molecules were each tagged by a template-switch adaptor with 12 random nucleotides. A single record per CDR3 protein comes from TCRdb applying MiXCR to the 5' RACE reads. Of hundreds of thousands of distinct CDR3 sequences listed, more than 55% are singletons. The sequenced material came from blood. The TCR sequence derives from a man aged 35-49 years in good health.

The CDR3 bases are TGCAGCGTTGTTAGCGGGGGCACCGGGGAGCTGTTTTTT. Translation: CSVVSGGTGELFF. V gene TRBV29-1 combines with J gene TRBJ2-2; 9 bases agree with TRBD2. V lost 4 bases and J lost 4; bases outside the gene matches: 1. The CDR3 runs 13 residues. CDR1 SQVTM and CDR2 ANQGSEA come from the germline V gene.